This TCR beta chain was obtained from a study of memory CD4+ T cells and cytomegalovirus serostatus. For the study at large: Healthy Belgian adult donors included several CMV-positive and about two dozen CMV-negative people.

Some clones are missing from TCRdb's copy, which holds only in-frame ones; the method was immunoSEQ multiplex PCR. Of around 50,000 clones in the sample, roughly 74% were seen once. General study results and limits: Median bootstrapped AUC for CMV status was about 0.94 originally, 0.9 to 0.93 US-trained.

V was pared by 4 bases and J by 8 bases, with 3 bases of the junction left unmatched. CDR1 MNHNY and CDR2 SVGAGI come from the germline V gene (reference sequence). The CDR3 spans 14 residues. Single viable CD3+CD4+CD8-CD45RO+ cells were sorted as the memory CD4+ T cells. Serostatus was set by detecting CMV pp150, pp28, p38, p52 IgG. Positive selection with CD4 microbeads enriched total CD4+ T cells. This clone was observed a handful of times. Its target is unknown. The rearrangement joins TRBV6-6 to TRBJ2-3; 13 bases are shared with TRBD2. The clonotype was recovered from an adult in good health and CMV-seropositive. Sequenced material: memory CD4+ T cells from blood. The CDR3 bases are TGTGCCAGCAGTTCCGGGACTAGCGGGGCTACGCAGTATTTT. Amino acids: CASSSGTSGATQYF.